Sequencing of this T cell receptor beta chain was carried out in a study of human T cells and chemical hapten exposure. Whole-study context: Sensitization applied 2% DPC to about 2 cm by about 2 cm of upper inner arm skin.

Time point reported: pre-sensitization, week 0. As to treatment: therapeutic diphenylcyclopropenone sensitization with weekly scalp DPC. This clonotype was recorded many times. Trimming left V 4 bases short and J 0 bases short, with 13 bases between. This CDR3 has 16 residues. TCRdb fed the RACE reads into MiXCR, producing one record per CDR3 protein. The profile covers around 380,000 distinct CDR3 sequences, with 4.5% to 7% appearing a single time and under 9.5% taken by the ten largest. This clonotype was sampled from a woman aged 18-29 years with alopecia areata. Some clones in this sample may be carry-over from other donors' samples. Sample: whole blood, taken in connection with sensitization to the hapten diphenylcyclopropenone (DPC). V is TRBV12-3 or TRBV12-4 and J is TRBJ1-5; maybe TRBD1 (6 bases). The CDR3 spells CASSSRQDLSNQPQHF. The CDR3 coding sequence is TGTGCCAGCAGTTCCCGACAGGACCTTAGCAATCAGCCCCAGCATTTT.